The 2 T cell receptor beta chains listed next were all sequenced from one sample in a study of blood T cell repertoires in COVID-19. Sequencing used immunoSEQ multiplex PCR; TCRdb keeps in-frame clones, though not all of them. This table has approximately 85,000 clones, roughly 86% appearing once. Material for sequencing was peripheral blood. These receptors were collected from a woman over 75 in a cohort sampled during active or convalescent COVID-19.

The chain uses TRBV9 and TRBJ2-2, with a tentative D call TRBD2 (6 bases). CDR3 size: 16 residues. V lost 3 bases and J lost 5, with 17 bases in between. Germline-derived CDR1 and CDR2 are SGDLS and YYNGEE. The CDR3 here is CASSGTGERSTGELFF. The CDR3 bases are TGTGCCAGCAGCGGAACGGGGGAGCGGAGTACCGGGGAGCTGTTTTTT.

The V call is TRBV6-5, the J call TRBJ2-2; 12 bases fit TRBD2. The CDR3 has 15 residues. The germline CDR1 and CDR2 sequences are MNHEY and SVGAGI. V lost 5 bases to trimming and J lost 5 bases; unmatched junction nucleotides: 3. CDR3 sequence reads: CASSLAGGQTGELFF. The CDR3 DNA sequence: TGTGCCAGCAGTCTAGCGGGAGGGCAGACCGGGGAGCTGTTTTTT.